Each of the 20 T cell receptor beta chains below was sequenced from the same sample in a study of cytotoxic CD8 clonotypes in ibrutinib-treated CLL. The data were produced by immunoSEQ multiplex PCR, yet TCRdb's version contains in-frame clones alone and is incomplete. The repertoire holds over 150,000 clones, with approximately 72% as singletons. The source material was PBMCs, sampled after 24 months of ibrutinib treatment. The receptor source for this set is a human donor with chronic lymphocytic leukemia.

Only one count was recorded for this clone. In DNA, the CDR3 is TGCGCCAGCAGAGGCGCCGCTAGCGGGAACACAGATACGCAGTATTTT. Translating it yields CASRGAASGNTDTQYF. The chain links TRBV5-1 to TRBJ2-3; 9 bases map to TRBD2. Germline CDR1 reads SGHRS; CDR2 reads YFSETQ. V was pared by 5 bases and J by 2 bases, with 9 bases of the junction left unmatched. This CDR3 contains 16 residues. Combining the CDR3 with reference TRBV5-1 and TRBJ2-3 gives the whole variable domain KAGVTQTPRYLIKTRGQQVTLSCSPISGHRSVSWYQQTPGQGLQFLFEYFSETQRNKGNFPGRFSGRQFSNSRSEMNVSTLELGDSALYLCASRGAASGNTDTQYFGPGTRLTVL.

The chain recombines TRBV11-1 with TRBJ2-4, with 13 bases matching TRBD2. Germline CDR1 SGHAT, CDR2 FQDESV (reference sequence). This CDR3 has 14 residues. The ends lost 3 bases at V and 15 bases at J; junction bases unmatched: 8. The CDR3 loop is CASSLGLAGYLMYF. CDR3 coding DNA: TGTGCCAGCAGCTTGGGACTAGCGGGATATCTTATGTACTTC.

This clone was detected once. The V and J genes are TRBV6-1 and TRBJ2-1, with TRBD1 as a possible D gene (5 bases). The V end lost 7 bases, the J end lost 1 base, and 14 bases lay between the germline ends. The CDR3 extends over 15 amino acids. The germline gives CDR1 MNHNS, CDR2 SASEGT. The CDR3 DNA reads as TGTGCCAGCATGCGCAGGGTATCGTCCTACAATGAGCAGTTCTTC. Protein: CASMRRVSSYNEQFF.

In DNA form, the CDR3 reads TGTGCCTGGAGTGTACGCCTCTCAGCCTACGAGCAGTACTTC. Its translation: CAWSVRLSAYEQYF. The chain links TRBV30 to TRBJ2-7, with D uncertain. The CDR3 totals 14 residues. Germline V gene sequence: CDR1 GTSNPN, CDR2 SVGIG (reference sequence). V was trimmed by 0 bases and J by 2 bases, leaving 11 bases between them.

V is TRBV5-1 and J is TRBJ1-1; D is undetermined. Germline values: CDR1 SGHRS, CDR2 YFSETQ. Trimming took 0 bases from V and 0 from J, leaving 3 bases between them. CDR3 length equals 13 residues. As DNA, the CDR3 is TGCGCCAGCAGCTTGGCTTTGAACACTGAAGCTTTCTTT. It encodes CASSLALNTEAFF.

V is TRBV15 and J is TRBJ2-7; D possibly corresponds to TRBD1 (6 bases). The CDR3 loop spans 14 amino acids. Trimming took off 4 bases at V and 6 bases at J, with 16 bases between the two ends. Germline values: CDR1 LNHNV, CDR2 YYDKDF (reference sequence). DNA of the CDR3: TGTGCCACCAGCATCAGGGGCCGTCAAGCCGAGCAGTACTTC. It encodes CATSIRGRQAEQYF.

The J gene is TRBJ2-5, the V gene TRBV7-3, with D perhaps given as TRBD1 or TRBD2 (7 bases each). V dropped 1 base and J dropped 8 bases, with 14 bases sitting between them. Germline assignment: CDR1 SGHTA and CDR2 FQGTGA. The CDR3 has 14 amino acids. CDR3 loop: CASSLMPGGATQYF. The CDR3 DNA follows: TGTGCCAGCAGCTTAATGCCAGGGGGGGCCACCCAGTACTTC.

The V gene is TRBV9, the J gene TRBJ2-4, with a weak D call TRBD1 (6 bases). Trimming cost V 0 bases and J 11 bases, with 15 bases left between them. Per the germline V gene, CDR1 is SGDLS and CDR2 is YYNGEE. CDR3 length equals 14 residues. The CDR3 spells CASSVETDKGVQYF. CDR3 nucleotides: TGTGCCAGCAGCGTAGAAACCGATAAGGGGGTTCAGTACTTC. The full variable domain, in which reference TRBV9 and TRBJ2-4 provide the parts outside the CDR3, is DSGVTQTPKHLITATGQRVTLRCSPRSGDLSVYWYQQSLDQGLQFLIQYYNGEERAKGNILERFSAQQFPDLHSELNLSSLELGDSALYFCASSVETDKGVQYFGAGTRLSVL.

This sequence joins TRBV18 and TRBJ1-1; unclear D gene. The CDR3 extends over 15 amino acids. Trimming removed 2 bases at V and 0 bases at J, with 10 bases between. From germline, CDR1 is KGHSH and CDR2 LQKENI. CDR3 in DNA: TGTGCCAGCTCACCATTTGGCGTGGTGAACACTGAAGCTTTCTTT. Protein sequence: CASSPFGVVNTEAFF. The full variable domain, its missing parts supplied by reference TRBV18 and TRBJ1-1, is NAGVMQNPRHLVRRRGQEARLRCSPMKGHSHVYWYRQLPEEGLKFMVYLQKENIIDESGMPKERFSAEFPKEGPSILRIQQVVRGDSAAYFCASSPFGVVNTEAFFGQGTRLTVV.

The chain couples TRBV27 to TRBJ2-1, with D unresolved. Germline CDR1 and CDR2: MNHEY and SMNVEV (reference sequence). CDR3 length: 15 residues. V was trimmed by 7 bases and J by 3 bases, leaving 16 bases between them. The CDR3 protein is CASTTWAHGYNEQFF. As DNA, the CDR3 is TGTGCCAGCACCACGTGGGCCCATGGCTACAATGAGCAGTTCTTC.

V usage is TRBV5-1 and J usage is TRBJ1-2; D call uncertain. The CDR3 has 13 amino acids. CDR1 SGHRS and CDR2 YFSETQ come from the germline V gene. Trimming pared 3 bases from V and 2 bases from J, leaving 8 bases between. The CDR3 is CASSSGPNYGYTF. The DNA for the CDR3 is TGCGCCAGCAGCTCCGGACCGAACTATGGCTACACCTTC.

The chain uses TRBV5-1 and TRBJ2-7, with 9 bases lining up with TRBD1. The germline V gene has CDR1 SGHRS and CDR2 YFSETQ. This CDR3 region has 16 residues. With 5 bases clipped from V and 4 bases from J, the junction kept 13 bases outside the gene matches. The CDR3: CASRPPYRGREYEQYF. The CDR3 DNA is TGCGCCAGCAGACCCCCTTACAGGGGGCGCGAATACGAGCAGTACTTC.

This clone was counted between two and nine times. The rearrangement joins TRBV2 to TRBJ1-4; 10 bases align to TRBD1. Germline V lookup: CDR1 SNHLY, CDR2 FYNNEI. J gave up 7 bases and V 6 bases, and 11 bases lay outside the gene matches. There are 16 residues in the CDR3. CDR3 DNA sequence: TGTGCCAGCAGGCTATCCGGGACAGGGGTGATTGAAAAACTGTTTTTT. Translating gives CASRLSGTGVIEKLFF.

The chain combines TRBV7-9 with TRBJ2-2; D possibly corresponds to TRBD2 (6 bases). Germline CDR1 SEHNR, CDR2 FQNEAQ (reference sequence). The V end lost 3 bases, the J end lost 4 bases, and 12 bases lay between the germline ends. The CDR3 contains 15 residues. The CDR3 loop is CASSFLGLFTGELFF. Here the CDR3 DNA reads TGTGCCAGCAGCTTTTTGGGACTCTTCACCGGGGAGCTGTTTTTT.

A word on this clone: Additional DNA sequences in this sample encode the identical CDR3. CDR3 loop: CASSLSGQTYEQYF. The CDR3 nucleotides are TGCGCCAGCAGCTTGTCTGGACAAACCTACGAGCAGTACTTC. The chain joins TRBV5-1 to TRBJ2-7; a possible D gene is TRBD1 (5 bases). The CDR3 length is 14 residues. The V and J ends lost 1 base and 2 bases respectively, with 10 bases between them. From germline, CDR1 is SGHRS and CDR2 YFSETQ. Together with reference TRBV5-1 and TRBJ2-7, the CDR3 gives the full variable domain: KAGVTQTPRYLIKTRGQQVTLSCSPISGHRSVSWYQQTPGQGLQFLFEYFSETQRNKGNFPGRFSGRQFSNSRSEMNVSTLELGDSALYLCASSLSGQTYEQYFGPGTRLTVT.

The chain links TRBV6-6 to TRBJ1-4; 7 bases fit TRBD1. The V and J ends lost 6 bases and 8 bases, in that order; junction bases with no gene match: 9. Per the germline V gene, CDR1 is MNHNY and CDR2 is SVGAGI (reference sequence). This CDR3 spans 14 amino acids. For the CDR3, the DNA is TGTGCCAGCAGCCCTAGGGGGCCGCAGGAAAAACTGTTTTTT. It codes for CASSPRGPQEKLFF.

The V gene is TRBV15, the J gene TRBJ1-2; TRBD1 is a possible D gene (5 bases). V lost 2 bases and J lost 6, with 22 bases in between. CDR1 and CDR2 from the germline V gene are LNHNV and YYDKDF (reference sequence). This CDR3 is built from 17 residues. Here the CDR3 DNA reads TGTGCCACCAGCAGACCGAACCTAAACGGGACCGAGAATGGCTACACCTTC. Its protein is CATSRPNLNGTENGYTF. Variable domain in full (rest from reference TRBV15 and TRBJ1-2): DAMVIQNPRYQVTQFGKPVTLSCSQTLNHNVMYWYQQKSSQAPKLLFHYYDKDFNNEADTPDNFQSRRPNTSFCFLDIRSPGLGDTAMYLCATSRPNLNGTENGYTFGSGTRLTVV.

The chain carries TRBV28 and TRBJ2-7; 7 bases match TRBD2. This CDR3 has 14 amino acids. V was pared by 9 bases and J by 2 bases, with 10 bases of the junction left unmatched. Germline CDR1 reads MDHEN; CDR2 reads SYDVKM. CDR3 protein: CASWSGTIPYEQYF. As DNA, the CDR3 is TGTGCCAGTTGGTCCGGGACTATACCCTACGAGCAGTACTTC.

The CDR3 protein is CASSPPDPWTDTQYF. The CDR3 DNA follows: TGTGCCAGCTCACCACCGGATCCCTGGACAGATACGCAGTATTTT. The V call is TRBV18, the J call TRBJ2-3; D gene unclear. The germline V gene has CDR1 KGHSH and CDR2 LQKENI. The V end was cut by 0 bases, the J end by 3 bases, with 10 bases between. This CDR3 has 15 amino acids. The full variable domain, rest sourced from reference TRBV18 and TRBJ2-3, is NAGVMQNPRHLVRRRGQEARLRCSPMKGHSHVYWYRQLPEEGLKFMVYLQKENIIDESGMPKERFSAEFPKEGPSILRIQQVVRGDSAAYFCASSPPDPWTDTQYFGPGTRLTVL.

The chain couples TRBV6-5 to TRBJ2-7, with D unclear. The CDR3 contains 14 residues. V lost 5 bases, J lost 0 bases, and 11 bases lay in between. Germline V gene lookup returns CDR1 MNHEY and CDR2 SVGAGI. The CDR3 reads CASSPHLSSYEQYF. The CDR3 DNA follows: TGTGCCAGCAGTCCCCATCTTAGCTCCTACGAGCAGTACTTC.